The T cell receptor beta chain under discussion was sequenced for a study of T cells after yellow fever vaccination. About the research overall: Any fraction with a low cell number was prepared using SMART-Seq v4 Ultra Low Input.

Making TCR cDNA involved 5'RACE template switching, which added UMIs and a universal primer site. TCRdb re-derived calls from the 5' RACE reads in MiXCR, one entry per CDR3 protein. The sample has more than 300,000 distinct CDR3 sequences, around 6.8% seen once. CDR1 is SGHAT and CDR2 is FQNNGV in the germline V gene. The CDR3 consists of 14 residues. V was pared by 4 bases and J by 4 bases, with 11 bases between. This clonotype showed up many times. What it binds is unknown. General study results and limits: Contamination by abundant bulk-population clonotypes could be present in FACS-sorted repertoires. Among all clonotypes, a small share was observed in both CD4 and CD8 compartments.

This receptor was identified in a man aged 18 to 30 who received the YFV17D yellow fever vaccine. V gene TRBV11-2 combines with J gene TRBJ1-5, with D possibly being TRBD1 (6 bases). This specimen was PBMCs, taken around 45 days after the first yellow fever vaccination. This CDR3 reads CASSSTGTNQPQHF. The CDR3 nucleotides read TGTGCCAGCAGCTCCACAGGGACAAATCAGCCCCAGCATTTT. Supplemented by reference TRBV11-2 and TRBJ1-5, the full variable domain reads EAGVAQSPRYKIIEKRQSVAFWCNPISGHATLYWYQQILGQGPKLLIQFQNNGVVDDSQLPKDRFSAERLKGVDSTLKIQPAKLEDSAVYLCASSSTGTNQPQHFGDGTRLSIL.